Shown below are 2 T cell receptor beta chains from a single sample sequenced in a study of cytomegalovirus exposure and HLA in healthy donors. 60 Vbeta and 13 Jbeta primers were used in PCR. The assay was immunoSEQ multiplex PCR, and TCRdb's table has in-frame clones only and misses some. The sample has some 130,000 clones, over 75% seen once; the top ten hold more than 1.5%. The sequenced sample was PBMCs. Receptors originate from a boy between 10 and 17 years old in good health and CMV-seronegative.

This rearrangement joins TRBV4-1 to TRBJ2-3; the match to TRBD2 covers 8 bases. The V and J ends lost 4 bases and 11 bases, in that order; junction bases with no gene match: 5. Germline V gene data show CDR1 as MGHRA and CDR2 as YSYEKL. The CDR3 is made up of 12 amino acids. The CDR3 region is CASSPGGGQQYF. CDR3 bases: TGCGCCAGCAGCCCCGGCGGGGGGCAGCAGTATTTT.

The chain recombines TRBV9 with TRBJ1-2, with D possibly being TRBD1 (6 bases). CDR3 size: 16 residues. V lost 0 bases to trimming and J lost 4 bases, with 16 bases between them. Germline loops: CDR1 SGDLS, CDR2 YYNGEE. For the CDR3, the DNA is TGTGCCAGCAGCGTAGGTTTGGACAGCCAGAGCTATGGCTACACCTTC. It codes for CASSVGLDSQSYGYTF.